This TCR beta chain was recovered during a study of metastatic and nonmetastatic thyroid tumors. On the study more broadly: The authors compared repertoires across blood and tumor or nodule tissue from malignant and benign thyroid patients. Findings and caveats of the study: Reported TCR beta diversity, measured in blood and tumor, was significantly higher for malignant thyroid tumors than for benign nodules.

In the authors' methods: In papillary thyroid cancer, a distant-metastasis classifier was built using CDR3 differences across clinicopathological groups. TCRdb re-processed the PCR reads through MiXCR. For this entry, the V and J calls and clone size follow TCRdb and not the study's own pipeline. Of around 16,000 clones in the sample, 25% to 30% were seen once. Prior to thyroid surgery, none of the patients had received any treatment. The CDR3 is 16 residues long. The germline CDR1 and CDR2 sequences are SNHLY and FYNNEI. The germline V and J ends were trimmed by 5 bases and 0 bases, with 16 bases remaining between them. In the case of this clone: Its antigen is not identified.

The sequencing sample was made of adjacent normal tissue. The TCR sequence derives from a female donor with papillary thyroid cancer or a benign thyroid nodule (not recorded which). Some clones in this sample may be carry-over from other donors' samples. V usage is TRBV2 and J usage is TRBJ1-1, with a possible D match to TRBD1 (6 bases). The CDR3 sequence is CASSLVQGGMNTEAFF. Here the CDR3 DNA reads TGTGCCAGCAGTCTCGTACAGGGAGGGATGAACACTGAAGCTTTCTTT.